Below are 21 T cell receptor beta chains sequenced from a single sample in a study of tumor-infiltrating lymphocytes in localized non-small cell lung cancer. The repertoire was sequenced with immunoSEQ multiplex PCR; TCRdb's copy has only in-frame clones and lacks some. The table has thousands of clones, around 75% seen once. Sequences were obtained from uninvolved lung tissue not adjacent to the tumor. These receptors came from a human donor with non-small cell lung cancer.

The chain joins TRBV2 to TRBJ2-7, with TRBD2 matching 7 bases. The CDR3 runs to 12 residues. Germline trimming cut 7 bases from V and 7 bases from J; bases unmatched to any gene: 7. Germline lookup yields CDR1 SNHLY and CDR2 FYNNEI. CDR3: CASTREGGEQYF. The CDR3 DNA follows: TGTGCCAGCACCAGGGAGGGCGGAGAGCAGTACTTC.

The chain links TRBV5-1 to TRBJ2-7; a possible D gene is TRBD2 (7 bases). Germline V gene data show CDR1 as SGHRS and CDR2 as YFSETQ. Trimming shortened V by 6 bases and J by 5 bases, and 33 bases separated the two germline ends. The length of the CDR3 is 19 residues. The CDR3 sequence: CASTTTGLGGAAFSDEQYF. The CDR3 DNA follows: TGCGCCAGCACAACCACAGGGTTGGGAGGGGCTGCGTTTTCCGACGAGCAGTACTTC.

The chain is built from TRBV30 and TRBJ2-7, with 7 bases identical to TRBD2. V shed 4 bases and J 0 bases; nucleotides not matched to a gene: 3. CDR1 is GTSNPN and CDR2 is SVGIG in the germline V gene (reference sequence). The CDR3 loop spans 13 amino acids. This CDR3 reads CAWNRGSSYEQYF. DNA for the CDR3: TGTGCCTGGAATCGCGGGAGCTCCTACGAGCAGTACTTC.

This sequence joins TRBV28 and TRBJ1-2; D gene unclear. Deletions cut 5 bases from V and 8 bases from J, with 12 bases between. The CDR3 spans 12 residues. CDR1 is MDHEN, CDR2 SYDVKM, per germline. The CDR3 DNA is TGTGCCAGCAGTAAGAAAGGGCTAGGCTACACCTTC. It translates to CASSKKGLGYTF.

The V and J genes are TRBV19 and TRBJ1-3, with a possible D match to TRBD1 (6 bases). The V end lost 7 bases, the J end lost 0 bases, and 19 bases lay between the germline ends. Germline lookup yields CDR1 LNHDA and CDR2 SQIVND (reference sequence). The CDR3 spans 17 residues. The CDR3 DNA reads as TGTGCCAGTACCATTCGGGGGGGACATCTCTCTGGAAACACCATATATTTT. Its translation is CASTIRGGHLSGNTIYF.

V and J are TRBV15 and TRBJ2-1, with 13 bases that match TRBD2. Trimming removed 1 base from V and 4 bases from J; junction bases left unmatched: 7. This CDR3 region has 18 residues. Germline V CDR1 and CDR2: LNHNV, YYDKDF (reference sequence). This CDR3 is CATSRAPQTSGGYNEQFF. CDR3 nucleotide sequence: TGTGCCACCAGCAGAGCCCCCCAGACTAGCGGGGGGTACAATGAGCAGTTCTTC. Drawing the rest from reference TRBV15 and TRBJ2-1, the complete variable domain is DAMVIQNPRYQVTQFGKPVTLSCSQTLNHNVMYWYQQKSSQAPKLLFHYYDKDFNNEADTPDNFQSRRPNTSFCFLDIRSPGLGDTAMYLCATSRAPQTSGGYNEQFFGPGTRLTVL.

The CDR3 is CASMEVQALYF. The CDR3 DNA reads TGTGCCAGCATGGAAGTCCAGGCGTTATACTTC. The chain has TRBV6-1 and TRBJ2-7; D is undetermined. V dropped 7 bases and J dropped 13 bases, with 17 bases sitting between them. The CDR3 totals 11 residues. CDR1 is MNHNS and CDR2 is SASEGT in the germline V gene.

This sequence joins TRBV11-2 and TRBJ2-3; 8 bases line up with TRBD2. The J segment lost 4 bases and the V segment lost 1 base, leaving 7 bases of the junction unmatched. The CDR3 spans 16 residues. CDR1 and CDR2 (germline): SGHAT, FQNNGV. The CDR3: CASSLVGSGMADTQYF. The CDR3 DNA sequence: TGTGCCAGCAGCTTAGTCGGTAGCGGGATGGCAGATACGCAGTATTTT.

The rearrangement links TRBV7-3 to TRBJ2-2; no firm D call. CDR3 size: 13 residues. The ends were cut back, 7 bases at V and 1 base at J, with 7 bases in the middle. CDR1 and CDR2 (germline): SGHTA, FQGTGA. The CDR3 bases are TGTGCCAGCACTACAAGGAACACCGGGGAGCTGTTTTTT. Its translation is CASTTRNTGELFF.

The chain uses TRBV18 and TRBJ2-7; 7 bases fit TRBD2. Germline loops: CDR1 KGHSH, CDR2 LQKENI. Germline trimming cut 4 bases from V and 4 bases from J; bases unmatched to any gene: 10. The CDR3 totals 15 residues. The CDR3 DNA is TGTGCCAGCTCACAAACTAGCGCCGGGGGGTACGAGCAGTACTTC. Translating it yields CASSQTSAGGYEQYF.

The chain employs TRBV20-1 and TRBJ2-1; no clear D gene. Germline V gene sequence: CDR1 DFQATT, CDR2 SNEGSKA (reference sequence). The CDR3 is 11 residues long. Trimming took off 3 bases at V and 8 bases at J, with 8 bases between the two ends. CDR3 protein: CSASQSHEQFF. The CDR3 nucleotides read TGCAGTGCTAGTCAGTCCCATGAGCAGTTCTTC.

This clone was detected a few times. The chain combines TRBV9 with TRBJ2-2; 9 bases line up with TRBD2. Germline CDR1 reads SGDLS; CDR2 reads YYNGEE. The V and J ends lost 0 bases and 6 bases, in that order; junction bases with no gene match: 3. This CDR3 spans 15 amino acids. CDR3 sequence: CASSVVAGVPGELFF. The DNA of the CDR3 is TGTGCCAGCAGCGTAGTAGCGGGAGTACCCGGGGAGCTGTTTTTT.

The chain recombines TRBV28 with TRBJ1-2; 11 positions agree with TRBD1. This CDR3 contains 16 residues. J lost 8 bases, V lost 6 bases, and 14 bases had no gene match. Germline CDR1 reads MDHEN; CDR2 reads SYDVKM. The CDR3: CASSGGQGGLLKGYTF. CDR3 DNA: TGTGCCAGCAGCGGGGGACAGGGGGGGTTGTTGAAGGGCTACACCTTC.

In this sample, this clone turned up a few times. CDR3 sequence: CAWTRSNTEAFF. CDR3 coding DNA: TGTGCCTGGACCCGGTCGAACACTGAAGCTTTCTTT. The rearrangement uses TRBV30 and TRBJ1-1, with D hard to call. The V gene lost 4 bases and the J gene lost 1 base, with 7 bases spanning the gap. The CDR3 has 12 residues. Germline V gene sequence: CDR1 GTSNPN, CDR2 SVGIG (reference sequence).

The rearrangement joins TRBV6-6 to TRBJ2-1, with a weak D call TRBD1 (6 bases). V lost 6 bases to trimming and J lost 10 bases, with 25 bases between them. Germline assignment: CDR1 MNHNY and CDR2 SVGAGI (reference sequence). The CDR3 loop spans 16 amino acids. CDR3 sequence (DNA): TGTGCCAGCAGACGTACAGGGAACCTGAATGAGGGCGAGCAGTTCTTC. Protein sequence: CASRRTGNLNEGEQFF.

This rearrangement joins TRBV7-2 to TRBJ1-2; 12 nucleotides agree with TRBD1. The V and J ends lost 5 bases and 4 bases, in that order; junction bases with no gene match: 11. The CDR3 is 17 residues long. Germline V lookup: CDR1 SGHTA, CDR2 FQGNSA. The CDR3 nucleotides read TGTGCCAGCAGCGTGGGGGTGGGACAGGGGGCCATCTATGGCTACACCTTC. As protein: CASSVGVGQGAIYGYTF.

This sequence joins TRBV5-1 and TRBJ2-3, with D tentatively TRBD1 (7 bases). V lost 4 bases and J lost 1, with 19 bases in between. The germline gives CDR1 SGHRS, CDR2 YFSETQ. The CDR3 is 17 residues long. CDR3 residues: CASSPGGLRTGTDTQYF. In nucleotides, the CDR3 is TGCGCCAGCAGCCCAGGGGGGCTCCGAACAGGCACAGATACGCAGTATTTT.

This rearrangement joins TRBV5-1 to TRBJ2-5; no clear D gene. CDR1 and CDR2 from the germline V gene are SGHRS and YFSETQ. This CDR3 has 14 residues. Trimming left V 1 base short and J 1 base short, with 8 bases between. The CDR3 is CASSLYDPQETQYF. In DNA, the CDR3 is TGCGCCAGCAGCTTGTACGACCCCCAAGAGACCCAGTACTTC.

The chain employs TRBV7-2 and TRBJ1-2; possibly TRBD1 for D (5 bases). This CDR3 is built from 17 residues. Germline CDR1 is SGHTA and CDR2 is FQGNSA. V lost 5 bases and J 3 bases, leaving 22 bases between the germline ends. The CDR3, as DNA: TGTGCCAGCAGCCCAACGTTGGGGGATAGTACTTACTATGGCTACACCTTC. Translation gives CASSPTLGDSTYYGYTF. Drawing the rest from reference TRBV7-2 and TRBJ1-2, the complete variable domain is GAGVSQSPSNKVTEKGKDVELRCDPISGHTALYWYRQSLGQGLEFLIYFQGNSAPDKSGLPSDRFSAERTGGSVSTLTIQRTQQEDSAVYLCASSPTLGDSTYYGYTFGSGTRLTVV.

This chain uses TRBV11-1 with TRBJ2-3; D ambiguous. The CDR3 spans 14 residues. V dropped 3 bases and J dropped 10 bases, with 17 bases sitting between them. CDR1 is SGHAT and CDR2 is FQDESV in the germline V gene (reference sequence). CDR3: CASSFSDSSRSQYF. CDR3 nucleotides: TGTGCCAGCAGCTTTTCCGACTCCTCGAGGTCGCAGTATTTT.

V and J are TRBV5-8 and TRBJ1-1; 9 positions match TRBD1. CDR1 and CDR2 (germline): SGHTS, YDEGEE. There are 16 residues in the CDR3. V was clipped by 2 bases and J by 0 bases; unmatched bases: 5. The CDR3 DNA is TGTGCCAGCAGCTTCGGGACAGGGTACATGAACACTGAAGCTTTCTTT. This codes for CASSFGTGYMNTEAFF.